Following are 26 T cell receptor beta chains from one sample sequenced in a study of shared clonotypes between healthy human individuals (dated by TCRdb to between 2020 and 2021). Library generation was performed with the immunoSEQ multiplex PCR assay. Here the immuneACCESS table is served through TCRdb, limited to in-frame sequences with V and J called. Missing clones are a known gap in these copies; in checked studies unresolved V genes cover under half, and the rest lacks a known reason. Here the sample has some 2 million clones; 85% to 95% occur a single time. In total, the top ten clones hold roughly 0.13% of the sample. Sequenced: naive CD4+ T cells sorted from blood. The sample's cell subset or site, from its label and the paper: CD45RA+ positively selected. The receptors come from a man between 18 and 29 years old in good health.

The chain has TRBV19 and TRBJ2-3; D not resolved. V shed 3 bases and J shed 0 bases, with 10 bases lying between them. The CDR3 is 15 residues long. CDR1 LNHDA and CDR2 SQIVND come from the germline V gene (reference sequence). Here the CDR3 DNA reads TGTGCCAGTAGTATGTGGAAAACTAGCACAGATACGCAGTATTTT. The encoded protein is CASSMWKTSTDTQYF.

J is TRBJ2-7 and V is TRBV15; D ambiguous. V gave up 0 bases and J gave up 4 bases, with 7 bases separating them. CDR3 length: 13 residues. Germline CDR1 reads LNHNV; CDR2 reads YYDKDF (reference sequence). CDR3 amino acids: CATSRESEYEQYF. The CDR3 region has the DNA TGTGCCACCAGCAGAGAGTCTGAGTACGAGCAGTACTTC.

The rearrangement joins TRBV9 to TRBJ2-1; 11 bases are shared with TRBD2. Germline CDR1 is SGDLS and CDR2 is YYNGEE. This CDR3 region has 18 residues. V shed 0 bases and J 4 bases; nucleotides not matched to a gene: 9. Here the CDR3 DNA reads TGTGCCAGCAGCGTAGCCATGACTAGCGGGATAGGGTACAATGAGCAGTTCTTC. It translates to CASSVAMTSGIGYNEQFF.

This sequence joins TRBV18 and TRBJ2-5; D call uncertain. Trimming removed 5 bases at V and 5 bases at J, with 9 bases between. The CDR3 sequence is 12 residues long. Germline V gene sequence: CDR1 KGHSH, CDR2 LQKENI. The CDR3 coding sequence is TGTGCCAGCTCAAATATCCGGGAGACCCAGTACTTC. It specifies CASSNIRETQYF.

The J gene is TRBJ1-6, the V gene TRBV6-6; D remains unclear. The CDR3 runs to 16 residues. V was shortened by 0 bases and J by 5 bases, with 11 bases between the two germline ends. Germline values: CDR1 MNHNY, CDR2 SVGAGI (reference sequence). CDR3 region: CASSYSSWENNSPLHF. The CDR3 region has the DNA TGTGCCAGCAGTTACTCGAGTTGGGAAAATAATTCACCCCTCCACTTT.

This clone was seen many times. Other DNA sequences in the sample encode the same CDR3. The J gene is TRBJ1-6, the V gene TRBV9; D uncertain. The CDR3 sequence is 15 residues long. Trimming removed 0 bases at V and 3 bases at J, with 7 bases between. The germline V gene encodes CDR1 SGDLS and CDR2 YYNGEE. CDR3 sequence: CASSVGPDYNSPLHF. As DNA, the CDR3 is TGTGCCAGCAGCGTAGGACCGGACTATAATTCACCCCTCCACTTT.

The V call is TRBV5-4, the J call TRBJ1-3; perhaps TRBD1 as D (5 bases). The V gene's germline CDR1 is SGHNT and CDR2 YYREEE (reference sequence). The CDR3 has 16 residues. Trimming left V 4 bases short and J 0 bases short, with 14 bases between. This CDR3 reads CASSIGTHGSGNTIYF. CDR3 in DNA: TGTGCCAGCAGCATTGGGACGCATGGCTCTGGAAACACCATATATTTT.

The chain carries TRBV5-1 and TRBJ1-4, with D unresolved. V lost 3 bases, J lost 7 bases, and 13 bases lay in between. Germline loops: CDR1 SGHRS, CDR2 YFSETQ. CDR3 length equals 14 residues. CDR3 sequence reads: CASSYDRGGEKLFF. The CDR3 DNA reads TGCGCCAGCAGCTACGACCGTGGCGGTGAAAAACTGTTTTTT.

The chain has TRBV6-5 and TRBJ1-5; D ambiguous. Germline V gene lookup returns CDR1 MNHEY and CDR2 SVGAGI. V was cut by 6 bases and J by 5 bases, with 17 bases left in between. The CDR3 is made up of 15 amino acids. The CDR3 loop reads CASRPGPVPDQPQHF. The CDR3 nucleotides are TGTGCCAGCAGACCCGGCCCGGTTCCCGATCAGCCCCAGCATTTT.

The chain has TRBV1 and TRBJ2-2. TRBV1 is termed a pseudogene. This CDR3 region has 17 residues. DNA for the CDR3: TGCACCAGCAGCCAAGATATCGGGCAGTCGAACACCGGGGAGCTGTTTTTT. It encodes CTSSQDIGQSNTGELFF.

For the CDR3, the DNA is TGTGCCAGCAGTGCCAAAGCGGGGGCCGTCTCTAACACAGATACGCAGTATTTT. Protein sequence: CASSAKAGAVSNTDTQYF. The V call is TRBV6-1, the J call TRBJ2-3, with 8 bases matching TRBD2. The germline V gene encodes CDR1 MNHNS and CDR2 SASEGT. Unmatched junction bases numbered 14, after V lost 4 bases and J lost 2 bases. The CDR3 is 18 residues long.

The CDR3 nucleotides are TGTGCCAGCTCACCAAGGGAGACTGGGGGCAGTTCTGGAAACACCATATATTTT. This codes for CASSPRETGGSSGNTIYF. The rearrangement uses TRBV18 and TRBJ1-3, with D possibly matching TRBD1 (6 bases). Per germline, CDR1 KGHSH and CDR2 LQKENI. Deletions cut 2 bases from V and 1 base from J, with 18 bases between. The CDR3 runs 18 residues.

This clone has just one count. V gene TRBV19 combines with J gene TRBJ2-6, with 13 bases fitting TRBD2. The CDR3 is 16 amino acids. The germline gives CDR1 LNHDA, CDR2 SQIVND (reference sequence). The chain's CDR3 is CPLLTSGRTGANVLTF. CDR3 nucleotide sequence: TGTCCCCTTTTGACTAGCGGGAGGACTGGGGCCAACGTCCTGACTTTC.

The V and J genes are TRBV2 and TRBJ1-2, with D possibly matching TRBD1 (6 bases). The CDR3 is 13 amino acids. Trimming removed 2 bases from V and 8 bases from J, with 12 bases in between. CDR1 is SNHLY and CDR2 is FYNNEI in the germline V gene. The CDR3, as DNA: TGTGCCAGCAGTGAAAACAGGGCAGGAGGCTACACCTTC. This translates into CASSENRAGGYTF.

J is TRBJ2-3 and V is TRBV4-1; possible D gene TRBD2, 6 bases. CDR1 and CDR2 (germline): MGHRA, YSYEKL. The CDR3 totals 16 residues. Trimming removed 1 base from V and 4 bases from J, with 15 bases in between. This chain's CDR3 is CASSQVGGLVPDTQYF. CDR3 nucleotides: TGCGCCAGCAGCCAAGTGGGGGGATTAGTGCCAGATACGCAGTATTTT.

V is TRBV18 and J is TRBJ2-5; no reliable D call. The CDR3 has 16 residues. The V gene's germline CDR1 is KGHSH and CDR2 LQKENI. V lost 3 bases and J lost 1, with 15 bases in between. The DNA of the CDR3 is TGTGCCAGCTCACCGCCGGGCTCTACTATCCAAGAGACCCAGTACTTC. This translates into CASSPPGSTIQETQYF. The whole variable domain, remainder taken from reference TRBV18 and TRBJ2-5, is NAGVMQNPRHLVRRRGQEARLRCSPMKGHSHVYWYRQLPEEGLKFMVYLQKENIIDESGMPKERFSAEFPKEGPSILRIQQVVRGDSAAYFCASSPPGSTIQETQYFGPGTRLLVL.

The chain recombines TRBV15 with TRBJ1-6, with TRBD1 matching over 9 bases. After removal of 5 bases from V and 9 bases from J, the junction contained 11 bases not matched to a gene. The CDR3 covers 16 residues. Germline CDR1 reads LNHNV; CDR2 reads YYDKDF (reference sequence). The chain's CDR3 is CATSRPTGQGGSPLHF. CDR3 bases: TGTGCCACCAGCCGCCCAACGGGACAGGGCGGTTCACCCCTCCACTTT.

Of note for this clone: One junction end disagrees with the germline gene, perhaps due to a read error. The CDR3 region has the DNA TGTGCCAGCTCAAGAGGGGGTGAGCTGTTCTTC. Protein product: CASSRGGELFF. This rearrangement joins TRBV5-6 to TRBJ2-1; tentative D call: TRBD1 (6 bases). The germline V gene has CDR1 SGHDT and CDR2 YYEEEE. The CDR3 contains 11 residues.

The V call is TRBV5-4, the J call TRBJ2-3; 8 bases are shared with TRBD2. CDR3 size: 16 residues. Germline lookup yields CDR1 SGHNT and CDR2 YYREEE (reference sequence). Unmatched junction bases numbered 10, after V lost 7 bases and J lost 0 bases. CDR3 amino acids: CASGSPSGQSTDTQYF. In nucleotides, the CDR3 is TGTGCCAGCGGCTCCCCTAGCGGGCAGAGCACAGATACGCAGTATTTT.

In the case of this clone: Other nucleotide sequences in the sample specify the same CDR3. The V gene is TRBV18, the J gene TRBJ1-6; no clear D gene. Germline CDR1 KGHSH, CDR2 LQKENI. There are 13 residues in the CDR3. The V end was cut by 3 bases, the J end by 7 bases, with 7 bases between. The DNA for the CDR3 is TGTGCCAGCTCACCGGGGTCCAATTCACCCCTCCACTTT. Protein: CASSPGSNSPLHF.

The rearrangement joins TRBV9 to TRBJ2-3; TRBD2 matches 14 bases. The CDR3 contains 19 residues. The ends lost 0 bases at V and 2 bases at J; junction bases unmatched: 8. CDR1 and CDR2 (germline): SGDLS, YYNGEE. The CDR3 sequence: CASSVGLAGGPVNTDTQYF. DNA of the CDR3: TGTGCCAGCAGCGTAGGACTAGCGGGAGGGCCTGTAAACACAGATACGCAGTATTTT.

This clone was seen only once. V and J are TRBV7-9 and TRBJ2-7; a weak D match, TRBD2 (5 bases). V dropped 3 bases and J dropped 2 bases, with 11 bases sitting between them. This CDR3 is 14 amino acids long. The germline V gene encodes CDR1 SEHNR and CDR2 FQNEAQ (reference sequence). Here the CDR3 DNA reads TGTGCCAGCAGCTTGGCGGGCCACCCCTACGAGCAGTACTTC. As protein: CASSLAGHPYEQYF.

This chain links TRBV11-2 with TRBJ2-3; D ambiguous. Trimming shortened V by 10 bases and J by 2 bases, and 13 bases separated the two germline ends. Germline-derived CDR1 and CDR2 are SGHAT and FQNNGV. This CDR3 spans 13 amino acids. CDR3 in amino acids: CATGAATTDTQYF. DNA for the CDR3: TGTGCCACCGGCGCGGCGACCACAGATACGCAGTATTTT.

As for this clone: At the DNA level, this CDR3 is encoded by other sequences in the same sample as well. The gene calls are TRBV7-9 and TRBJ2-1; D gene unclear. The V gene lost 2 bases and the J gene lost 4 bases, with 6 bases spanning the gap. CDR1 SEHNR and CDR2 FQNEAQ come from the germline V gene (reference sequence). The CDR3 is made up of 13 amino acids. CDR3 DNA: TGTGCCAGCAGCTTAAACAGTTACAATGAGCAGTTCTTC. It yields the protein CASSLNSYNEQFF.

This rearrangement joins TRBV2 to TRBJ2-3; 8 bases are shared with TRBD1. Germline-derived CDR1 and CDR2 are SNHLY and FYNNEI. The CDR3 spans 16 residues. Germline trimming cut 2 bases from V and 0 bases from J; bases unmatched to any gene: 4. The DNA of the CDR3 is TGTGCCAGCAGTGAAAGGTCAGGGGGCAGCACAGATACGCAGTATTTT. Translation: CASSERSGGSTDTQYF.

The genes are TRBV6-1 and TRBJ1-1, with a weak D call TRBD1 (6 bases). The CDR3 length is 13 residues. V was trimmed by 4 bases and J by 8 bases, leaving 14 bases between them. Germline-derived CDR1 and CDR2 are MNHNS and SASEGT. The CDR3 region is CASSAGDGPEAFF. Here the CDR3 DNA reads TGTGCCAGCAGTGCAGGGGATGGCCCAGAAGCTTTCTTT.